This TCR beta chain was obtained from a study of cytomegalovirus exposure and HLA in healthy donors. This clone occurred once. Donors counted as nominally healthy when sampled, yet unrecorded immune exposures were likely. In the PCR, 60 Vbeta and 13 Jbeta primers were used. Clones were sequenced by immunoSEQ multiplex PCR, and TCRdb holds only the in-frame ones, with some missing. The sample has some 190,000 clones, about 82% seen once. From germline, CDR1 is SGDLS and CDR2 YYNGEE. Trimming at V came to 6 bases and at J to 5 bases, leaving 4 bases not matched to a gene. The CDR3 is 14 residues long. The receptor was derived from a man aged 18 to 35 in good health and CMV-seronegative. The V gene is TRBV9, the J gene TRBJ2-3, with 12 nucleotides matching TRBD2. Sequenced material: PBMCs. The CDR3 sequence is CASTRLAGVDTQYF. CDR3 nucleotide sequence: TGTGCCAGCACCCGACTAGCGGGGGTAGATACGCAGTATTTT. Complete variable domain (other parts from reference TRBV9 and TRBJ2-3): DSGVTQTPKHLITATGQRVTLRCSPRSGDLSVYWYQQSLDQGLQFLIQYYNGEERAKGNILERFSAQQFPDLHSELNLSSLELGDSALYFCASTRLAGVDTQYFGPGTRLTVL.